The 3 T cell receptor beta chains in this list originate from one sample, sequenced in a study of tissue T cells after allogeneic stem cell transplantation (dated by TCRdb to about 2022). Library creation used the immunoSEQ multiplex PCR assay. TCRdb re-hosts the immuneACCESS table, in-frame sequences only. Its copies lack some clones; in the studies checked, an unresolved V gene accounts for under half of them, and the cause for the rest is not known. Across this sample there are 7,500 to 10,000 clones, with about 44% seen only once. The ten largest make up approximately 7.4% of the sample. The sample's time point label, decoded: mouse harvest day 7 after allogeneic transplant. Each mouse graft consisted of 10^7 T-cell-depleted bone marrow cells plus 10^6 splenic CD5+ T cells and was given by tail vein injection. The sample consisted of gut tissue. The receptors here all came from a female BALB/c mouse given C57BL/6 T cells with graft-versus-host disease after an allogeneic hematopoietic cell transplant.

This clone is medium-sized. The gene names here belong to mouse. Read coverage stops 1 residue before the CDR3 terminus; the germline J gene supplies the remainder. V usage is TRBV3 and J usage is TRBJ2-7; possible D gene TRBD2, 6 bases. This CDR3 is 14 amino acids long. V was pared by 4 bases and J by 7 bases, with 17 bases between. Germline loops: CDR1 SNHLY, CDR2 FYNGKV (reference sequence). The CDR3 is CASSWDSLLKEQYF. The part of the CDR3 DNA that was read is TGTGCCAGCAGCTGGGACTCCCTATTGAAAGAACAGTAC.

This clone was recorded a few times. These gene names are mouse names. The read stops 1 residue short of the end of the CDR3; the missing end is completed from the germline J gene. The genes are TRBV15 and TRBJ1-3, with no clear D. With 6 bases removed from V and 0 bases from J, the gap between germline ends came to 6 bases. The CDR3 has 13 amino acids. Germline assignment: CDR1 SGHND and CDR2 FRSKSL. The CDR3 sequence: CASSDNSGNTLYF. The CDR3 DNA, read in part, is TGTGCCAGCAGCGACAATTCTGGAAATACGCTCTAT.

This clone appeared a single time. Each gene name is a mouse one. The read ends 1 residue shy of where the CDR3 ends; the end is completed using the germline J gene. The chain uses TRBV1 and TRBJ2-7; TRBD2 agrees at 7 bases. Germline-derived CDR1 and CDR2 are NSQYPW and LRSPGD (reference sequence). V shed 0 bases and J 4 bases; nucleotides not matched to a gene: 6. The CDR3 totals 15 residues. The part of the CDR3 DNA that was read is TGCACCTGCAGTGCAGATAGGGCTGGGGGTTATGAACAGTAC. It specifies CTCSADRAGGYEQY. The entire CDR3 protein reads CTCSADRAGGYEQYF.